Shown below are 6 T cell receptor beta chains from a single sample sequenced in a study of PD-L1 blockade in urothelial cancer. The protocol was immunoSEQ multiplex PCR, while the TCRdb copy is restricted to in-frame clones and leaves out a portion. The top ten hold less than 4.5% of the sample, which has roughly 50,000 clones, about 80% seen once. This sample comprised PBMCs, obtained around atezolizumab (anti-PD-L1) treatment. Receptor source: a man in his sixties or seventies with urothelial cancer.

The rearrangement joins TRBV5-1 to TRBJ1-1; TRBD1 aligns across 9 bases. Trimming at V came to 4 bases and at J to 4 bases, leaving 8 bases not matched to a gene. Germline loops: CDR1 SGHRS, CDR2 YFSETQ. CDR3 length: 15 residues. CDR3 in DNA: TGCGCCAGCAGCCCACAGGGGGCTTGGGGCACTGAAGCTTTCTTT. It codes for CASSPQGAWGTEAFF.

The chain couples TRBV9 to TRBJ2-5, with 10 bases fitting TRBD1. This CDR3 spans 15 amino acids. The germline CDR1 and CDR2 sequences are SGDLS and YYNGEE. Trimming removed 2 bases from V and 3 bases from J; junction bases left unmatched: 4. Written as DNA, the CDR3 is TGTGCCAGCAGCGTCCTCGGACAGGGGGAAGAGACCCAGTACTTC. Protein: CASSVLGQGEETQYF. The variable domain in full, completed from reference TRBV9 and TRBJ2-5, reads DSGVTQTPKHLITATGQRVTLRCSPRSGDLSVYWYQQSLDQGLQFLIQYYNGEERAKGNILERFSAQQFPDLHSELNLSSLELGDSALYFCASSVLGQGEETQYFGPGTRLLVL.

The genes are TRBV7-8 and TRBJ2-1; 7 nucleotides align to TRBD1. This CDR3 region has 16 residues. Germline CDR1 and CDR2: SGHVS and FQNEAQ. V lost 5 bases, J lost 9 bases, and 16 bases stayed unmatched. The CDR3 nucleotides read TGTGCCAGCAGCCCGCGAGGGGGCCAGTCCACGGGTGAGCAGTTCTTC. It specifies CASSPRGGQSTGEQFF. The full variable domain, in which reference TRBV7-8 and TRBJ2-1 provide the parts outside the CDR3, is GAGVSQSPRYKVAKRGQDVALRCDPISGHVSLFWYQQALGQGPEFLTYFQNEAQLDKSGLPSDRFFAERPEGSVSTLKIQRTQQEDSAVYLCASSPRGGQSTGEQFFGPGTRLTVL.

The chain has TRBV7-2 and TRBJ1-3; no definite D call. Germline CDR1 reads SGHTA; CDR2 reads FQGNSA. Trimming left V 4 bases short and J 4 bases short, with 14 bases between. The CDR3 covers 15 residues. CDR3 protein: CASSSDGRPGNTIYF. The CDR3 DNA reads as TGTGCCAGCAGCTCGGACGGGAGGCCGGGAAACACCATATATTTT.

In its sample, this clone was seen a few times. The genes are TRBV6-5 and TRBJ2-3, with 7 bases aligning to TRBD1. V shed 6 bases and J 1 base; nucleotides not matched to a gene: 4. This CDR3 has 14 residues. Germline V CDR1 and CDR2: MNHEY, SVGAGI. In DNA, the CDR3 is TGTGCCAGCAGAAGGACAGGAGGCACAGATACGCAGTATTTT. This sequence encodes CASRRTGGTDTQYF.

This clone came up once. The chain links TRBV7-3 to TRBJ2-1, with TRBD1 identical over 8 bases. The CDR3 consists of 16 residues. CDR1 and CDR2 from the germline V gene are SGHTA and FQGTGA. Trimming removed 0 bases from V and 2 bases from J; junction bases left unmatched: 3. DNA of the CDR3: TGTGCCAGCAGCTTAACGGACAGGGTTCCCTACAATGAGCAGTTCTTC. Its protein product is CASSLTDRVPYNEQFF.